The source of this T cell receptor beta chain is a study of T cells expressing NK-cell markers. About the research overall: The sequencing cohort of eight donors included seven HCMV-seropositive individuals and one seronegative individual. Study-level results: The study did not resolve the HCMV specificity of expanded NKG2C+ T cell clones. Of CD8+ T cells, about 1.0-8% belonged to dominant NKG2C+ clonotypes in roughly 6 donors. Dominance of the CD3+CD56-NKG2C+ fraction by these clonotypes also held in a handful of donors.

The CDR3 is 16 residues long. Germline CDR1 SGHTA, CDR2 FQGTGA. TCRdb reprocessed the 5' RACE reads, keeping one entry per CDR3 protein, no DNA. The sample holds some 120,000 distinct CDR3 sequences. Concerning this clonotype itself: Antigen specificity is unknown.

The chain carries TRBV7-3 and TRBJ2-3; TCRdb picks TRBD1, but there is no DNA to check that call. This TCR was recovered from a woman aged 18-70 years in good health. The sequencing input was blood T cells: a sorted CD56 or NKG2C T cell subset, CD4+ or CD8+ T cells, or bulk PBMC T cells (not recorded which). This chain's CDR3 is CASSLTRGSRRDTQYF.